A single sample gave rise to the 5 T cell receptor beta chains below, sequenced in a study of a mutant IDH1 vaccine in newly diagnosed glioma. These receptors are not linked to any known antigen. Time point of the sample: week 47, end of study. The investigators gave 300 ug of mutant IDH1 20-mer peptide in each vaccine dose, together with topical imiquimod. Assay: immunoSEQ multiplex PCR; the TCRdb copy retains only in-frame clones and omits some. The data hold about 94,000 clones, with roughly 89% observed a single time. Source: PBMCs, taken from a glioma patient whose treatment included an IDH1 peptide vaccine. The receptors were gathered from a woman in her forties or fifties with glioma.

The chain is built from TRBV7-2 and TRBJ2-2; 8 bases line up with TRBD1. V trimming: 5 bases; J trimming: 6 bases; junction bases outside the gene matches: 5. Germline assignment: CDR1 SGHTA and CDR2 FQGNSA. The CDR3 has 14 amino acids. CDR3 region: CASSVTQGAGELFF. CDR3 DNA: TGTGCCAGCAGCGTCACACAGGGGGCCGGGGAGCTGTTTTTT.

This clone was recorded a few times. Within the sample, other DNA sequences also encode this same CDR3. The chain combines TRBV19 with TRBJ2-7; TRBD1 might be the D (5 bases). The CDR3 runs 14 residues. The V gene lost 3 bases and the J gene lost 0 bases, with 9 bases spanning the gap. From germline, CDR1 is LNHDA and CDR2 SQIVND (reference sequence). The CDR3 here is CASSMGRSSYEQYF. The CDR3 nucleotides are TGTGCCAGTAGTATGGGGCGCAGCTCCTACGAGCAGTACTTC. Drawing the rest from reference TRBV19 and TRBJ2-7, the complete variable domain is DGGITQSPKYLFRKEGQNVTLSCEQNLNHDAMYWYRQDPGQGLRLIYYSQIVNDFQKGDIAEGYSVSREKKESFPLTVTSAQKNPTAFYLCASSMGRSSYEQYFGPGTRLTVT.

With regard to this clone: A junction end diverges from the germline sequence, so it may reflect a read error. The V and J genes are TRBV7-7 and TRBJ2-1; 12 bases align to TRBD2. This CDR3 has 15 residues. Germline loops: CDR1 SSHAT, CDR2 FNYEAQ (reference sequence). DNA of the CDR3: TGTGCTAGCAGCAAACTAGCGGGAGGCCCGGATGAGCAGTTCTTC. Protein sequence: CASSKLAGGPDEQFF.

This chain joins TRBV6-5 and TRBJ1-2, with 10 bases fitting TRBD1. J lost 5 bases, V lost 5 bases, and 5 bases had no gene match. The V gene's germline CDR1 is MNHEY and CDR2 SVGAGI. The length of the CDR3 is 14 residues. The CDR3 sequence: CASSRQGARYGYTF. The DNA of the CDR3 is TGTGCCAGCAGTCGACAGGGGGCGCGGTATGGCTACACCTTC.

The chain links TRBV27 to TRBJ1-1; TRBD1 might be the D (5 bases). The germline gives CDR1 MNHEY, CDR2 SMNVEV (reference sequence). There are 16 residues in the CDR3. V lost 2 bases, J lost 3 bases, and 16 bases lay in between. The CDR3 DNA reads as TGTGCCAGCAGTTTACGAGGGACGGAAGGTTACACTGAAGCTTTCTTT. Its protein is CASSLRGTEGYTEAFF.